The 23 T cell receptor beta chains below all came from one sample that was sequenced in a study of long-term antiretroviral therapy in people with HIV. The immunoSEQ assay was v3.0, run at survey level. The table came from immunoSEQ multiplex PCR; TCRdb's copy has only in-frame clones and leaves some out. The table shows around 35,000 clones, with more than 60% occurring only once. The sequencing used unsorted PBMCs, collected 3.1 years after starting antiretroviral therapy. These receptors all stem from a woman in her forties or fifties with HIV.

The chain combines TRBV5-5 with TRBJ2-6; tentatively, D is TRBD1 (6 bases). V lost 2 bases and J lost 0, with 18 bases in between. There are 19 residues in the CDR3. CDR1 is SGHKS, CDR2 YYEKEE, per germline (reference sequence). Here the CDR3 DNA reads TGTGCCAGCAGCTTCGTACCTCTGGGACAAAACTCTGGGGCCAACGTCCTGACTTTC. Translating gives CASSFVPLGQNSGANVLTF.

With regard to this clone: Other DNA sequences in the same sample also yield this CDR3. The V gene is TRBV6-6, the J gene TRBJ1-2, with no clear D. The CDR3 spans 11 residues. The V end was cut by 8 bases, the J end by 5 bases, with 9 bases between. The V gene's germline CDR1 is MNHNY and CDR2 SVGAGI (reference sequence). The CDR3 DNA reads TGTGCCAGCGAGGCAGGATATGGCTACACCTTC. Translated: CASEAGYGYTF.

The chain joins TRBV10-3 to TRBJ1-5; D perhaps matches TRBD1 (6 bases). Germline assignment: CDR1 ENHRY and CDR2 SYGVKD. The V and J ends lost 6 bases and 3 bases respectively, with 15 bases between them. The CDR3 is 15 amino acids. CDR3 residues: CAIRMDGGLNQPQHF. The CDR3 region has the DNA TGTGCCATCAGGATGGATGGGGGCCTCAATCAGCCCCAGCATTTT.

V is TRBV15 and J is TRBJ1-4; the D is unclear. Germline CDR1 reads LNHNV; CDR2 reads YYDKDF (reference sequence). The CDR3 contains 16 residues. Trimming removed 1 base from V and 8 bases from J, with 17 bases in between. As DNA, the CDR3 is TGTGCCACCAGCAGAGGAAGTACGGGTTTAAACGAAAAACTGTTTTTT. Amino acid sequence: CATSRGSTGLNEKLFF. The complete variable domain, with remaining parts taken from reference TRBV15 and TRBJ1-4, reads DAMVIQNPRYQVTQFGKPVTLSCSQTLNHNVMYWYQQKSSQAPKLLFHYYDKDFNNEADTPDNFQSRRPNTSFCFLDIRSPGLGDTAMYLCATSRGSTGLNEKLFFGSGTQLSVL.

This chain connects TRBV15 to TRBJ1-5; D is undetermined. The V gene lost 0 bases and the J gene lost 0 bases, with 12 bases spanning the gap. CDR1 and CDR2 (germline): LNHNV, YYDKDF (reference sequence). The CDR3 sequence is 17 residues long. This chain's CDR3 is CATSRERTFGSNQPQHF. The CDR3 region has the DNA TGTGCCACCAGCAGAGAAAGGACTTTTGGTAGCAATCAGCCCCAGCATTTT.

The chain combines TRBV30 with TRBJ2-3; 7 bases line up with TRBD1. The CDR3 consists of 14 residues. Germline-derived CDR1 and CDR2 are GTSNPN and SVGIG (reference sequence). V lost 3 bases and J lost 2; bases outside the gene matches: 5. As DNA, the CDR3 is TGTGCCTGGAGAAGGGACAGTTACACAGATACGCAGTATTTT. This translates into CAWRRDSYTDTQYF.

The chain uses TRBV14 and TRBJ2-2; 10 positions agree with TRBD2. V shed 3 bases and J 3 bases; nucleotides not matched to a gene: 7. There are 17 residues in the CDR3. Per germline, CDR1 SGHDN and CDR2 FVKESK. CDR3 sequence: CASSHILAGRYTGELFF. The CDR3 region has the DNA TGTGCCAGCAGCCACATACTAGCGGGGCGATACACCGGGGAGCTGTTTTTT.

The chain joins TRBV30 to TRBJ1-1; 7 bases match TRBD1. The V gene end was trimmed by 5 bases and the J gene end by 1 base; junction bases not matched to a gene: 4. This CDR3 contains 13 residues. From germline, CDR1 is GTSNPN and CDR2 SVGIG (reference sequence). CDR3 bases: TGTGCCTGGGCCCGACAGGGGAACACTGAAGCTTTCTTT. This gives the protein CAWARQGNTEAFF.

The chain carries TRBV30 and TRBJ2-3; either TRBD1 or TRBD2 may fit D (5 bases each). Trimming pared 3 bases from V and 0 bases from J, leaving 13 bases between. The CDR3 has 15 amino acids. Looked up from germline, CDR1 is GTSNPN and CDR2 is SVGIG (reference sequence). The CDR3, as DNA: TGTGCCTGGAGCCCCGAGGGGCGAAGCACAGATACGCAGTATTTT. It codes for CAWSPEGRSTDTQYF.

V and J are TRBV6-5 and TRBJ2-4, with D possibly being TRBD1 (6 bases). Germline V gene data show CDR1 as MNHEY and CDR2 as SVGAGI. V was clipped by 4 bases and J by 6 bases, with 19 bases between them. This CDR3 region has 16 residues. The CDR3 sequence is CASSSGTPNEGNIQYF. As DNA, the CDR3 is TGTGCCAGCAGTTCGGGGACACCAAACGAGGGAAACATTCAGTACTTC.

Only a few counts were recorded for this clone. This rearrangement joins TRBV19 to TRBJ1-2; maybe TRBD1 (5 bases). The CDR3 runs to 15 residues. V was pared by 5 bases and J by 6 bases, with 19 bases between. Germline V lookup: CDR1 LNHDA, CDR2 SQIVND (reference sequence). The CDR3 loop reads CASSPSPGGANGYTF. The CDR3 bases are TGTGCCAGTAGTCCCTCGCCGGGAGGGGCCAATGGCTACACCTTC. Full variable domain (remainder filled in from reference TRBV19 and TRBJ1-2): DGGITQSPKYLFRKEGQNVTLSCEQNLNHDAMYWYRQDPGQGLRLIYYSQIVNDFQKGDIAEGYSVSREKKESFPLTVTSAQKNPTAFYLCASSPSPGGANGYTFGSGTRLTVV.

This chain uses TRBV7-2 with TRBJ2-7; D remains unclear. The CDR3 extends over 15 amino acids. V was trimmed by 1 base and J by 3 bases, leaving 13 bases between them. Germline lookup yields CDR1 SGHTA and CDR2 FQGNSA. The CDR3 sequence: CASSLGLSKGYEQYF. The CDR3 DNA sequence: TGTGCCAGCAGCTTAGGATTGTCCAAGGGCTACGAGCAGTACTTC.

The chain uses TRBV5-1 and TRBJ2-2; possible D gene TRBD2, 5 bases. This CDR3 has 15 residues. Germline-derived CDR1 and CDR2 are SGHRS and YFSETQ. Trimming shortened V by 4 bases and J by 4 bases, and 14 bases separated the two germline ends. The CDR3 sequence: CASSPLEEGTGELFF. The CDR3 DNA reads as TGCGCCAGCAGCCCCTTGGAGGAAGGCACCGGGGAGCTGTTTTTT.

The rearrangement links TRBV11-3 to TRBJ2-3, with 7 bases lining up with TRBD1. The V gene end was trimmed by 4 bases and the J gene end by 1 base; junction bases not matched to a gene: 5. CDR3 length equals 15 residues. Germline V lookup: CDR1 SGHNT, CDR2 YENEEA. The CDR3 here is CASSSGQVRTDTQYF. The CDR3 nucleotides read TGTGCCAGCAGCTCCGGACAGGTCCGCACAGATACGCAGTATTTT.

The CDR3 reads CANTAGGSTDTQYF. DNA for the CDR3: TGTGCCAACACCGCTGGCGGATCCACAGATACGCAGTATTTT. This chain joins TRBV2 and TRBJ2-3; D is unresolved. The CDR3 extends over 14 amino acids. Trimming left V 10 bases short and J 2 bases short, with 16 bases between. Germline CDR1 SNHLY, CDR2 FYNNEI.

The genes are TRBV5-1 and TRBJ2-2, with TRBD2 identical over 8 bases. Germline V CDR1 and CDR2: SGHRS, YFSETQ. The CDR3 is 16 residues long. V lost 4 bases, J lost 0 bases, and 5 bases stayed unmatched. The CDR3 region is CASSAGLAPNTGELFF. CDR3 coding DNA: TGCGCCAGCAGCGCCGGACTAGCCCCGAACACCGGGGAGCTGTTTTTT.

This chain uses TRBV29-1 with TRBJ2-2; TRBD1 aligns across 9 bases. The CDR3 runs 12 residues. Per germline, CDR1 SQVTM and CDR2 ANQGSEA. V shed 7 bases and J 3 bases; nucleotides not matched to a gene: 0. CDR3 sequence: CSGDRDTGELFF. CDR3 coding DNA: TGCAGCGGGGACAGGGACACCGGGGAGCTGTTTTTT.

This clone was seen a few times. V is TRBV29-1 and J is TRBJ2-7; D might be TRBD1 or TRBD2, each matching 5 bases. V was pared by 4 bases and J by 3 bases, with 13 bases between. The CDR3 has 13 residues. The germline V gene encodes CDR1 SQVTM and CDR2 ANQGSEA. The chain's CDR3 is CSVGEGRYYEQYF. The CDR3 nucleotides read TGCAGCGTTGGTGAGGGACGATACTACGAGCAGTACTTC.

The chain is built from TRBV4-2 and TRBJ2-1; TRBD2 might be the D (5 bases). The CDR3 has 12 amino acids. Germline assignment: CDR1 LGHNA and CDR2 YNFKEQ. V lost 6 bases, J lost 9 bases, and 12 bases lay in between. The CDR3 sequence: CASRRTSGEQFF. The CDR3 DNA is TGTGCCAGCAGACGTACTAGTGGTGAGCAGTTCTTC.

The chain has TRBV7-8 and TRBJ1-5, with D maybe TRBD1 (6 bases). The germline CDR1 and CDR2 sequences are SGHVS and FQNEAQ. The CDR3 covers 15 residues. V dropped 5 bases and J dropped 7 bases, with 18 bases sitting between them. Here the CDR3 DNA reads TGTGCCAGCAGCCGCCTTTCACAGGGTTTGCAGCCCCAGCATTTT. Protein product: CASSRLSQGLQPQHF. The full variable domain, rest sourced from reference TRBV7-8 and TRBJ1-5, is GAGVSQSPRYKVAKRGQDVALRCDPISGHVSLFWYQQALGQGPEFLTYFQNEAQLDKSGLPSDRFFAERPEGSVSTLKIQRTQQEDSAVYLCASSRLSQGLQPQHFGDGTRLSIL.

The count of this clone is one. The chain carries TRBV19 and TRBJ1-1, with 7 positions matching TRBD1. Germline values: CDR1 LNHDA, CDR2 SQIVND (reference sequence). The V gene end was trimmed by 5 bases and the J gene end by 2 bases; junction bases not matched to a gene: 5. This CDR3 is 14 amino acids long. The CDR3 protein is CASSGDSLNTEAFF. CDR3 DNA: TGTGCCAGTAGTGGGGACAGTCTTAACACTGAAGCTTTCTTT.

The CDR3 is CASSSNLGGVINTEAFF. For the CDR3, the DNA is TGTGCCAGCAGTTCTAATCTGGGGGGTGTTATAAACACTGAAGCTTTCTTT. The chain links TRBV7-6 to TRBJ1-1; tentative D call: TRBD1 (5 bases). This CDR3 has 17 residues. Trimming left V 6 bases short and J 2 bases short, with 22 bases between. Germline lookup yields CDR1 SGHVS and CDR2 FNYEAQ.

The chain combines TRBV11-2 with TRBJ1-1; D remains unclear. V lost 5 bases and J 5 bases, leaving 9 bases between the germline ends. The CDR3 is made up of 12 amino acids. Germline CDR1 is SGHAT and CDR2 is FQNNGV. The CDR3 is CASSPAGTEAFF. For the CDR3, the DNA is TGTGCCAGCAGCCCGGCGGGTACTGAAGCTTTCTTT. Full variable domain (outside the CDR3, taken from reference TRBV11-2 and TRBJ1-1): EAGVAQSPRYKIIEKRQSVAFWCNPISGHATLYWYQQILGQGPKLLIQFQNNGVVDDSQLPKDRFSAERLKGVDSTLKIQPAKLEDSAVYLCASSPAGTEAFFGQGTRLTVV.